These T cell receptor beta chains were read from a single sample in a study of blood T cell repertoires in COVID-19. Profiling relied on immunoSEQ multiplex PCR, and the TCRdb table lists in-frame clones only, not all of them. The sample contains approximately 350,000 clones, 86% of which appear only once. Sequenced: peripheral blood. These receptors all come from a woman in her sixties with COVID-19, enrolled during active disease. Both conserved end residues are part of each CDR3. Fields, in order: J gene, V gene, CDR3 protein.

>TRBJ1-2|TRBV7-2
CASSFPTGPYGYTF
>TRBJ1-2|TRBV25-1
CASKPAQGGYGYTF
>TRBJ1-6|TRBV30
CAWSVGTYNSPLHF
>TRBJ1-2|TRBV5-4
CASREGTVQTDGYTF
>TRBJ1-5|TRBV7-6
CASSLAPASNQPQHF
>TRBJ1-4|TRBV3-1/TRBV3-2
CASSPRPGEKLFF
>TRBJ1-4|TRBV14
CASSLGTYEKLFF
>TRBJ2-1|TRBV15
CATGGSGGLDEQFF
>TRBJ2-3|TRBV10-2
CASSYSGGAPDTQYF
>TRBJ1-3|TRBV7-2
CASSRGVSRNTIYF
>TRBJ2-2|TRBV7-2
CASSLVSPIAGGTGELFF
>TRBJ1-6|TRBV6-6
CASSRGPGGTGYNSPLHF
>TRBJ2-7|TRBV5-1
CASSAYREGYEQYF
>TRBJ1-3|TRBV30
CAFTSSGNTIYF
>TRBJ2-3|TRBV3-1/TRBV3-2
CASSQDRTSGGDTQYF
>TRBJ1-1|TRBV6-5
CASTQRLGGDTEAFF
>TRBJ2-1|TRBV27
CASSRDIGEQFF
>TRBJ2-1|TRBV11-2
CASSSRYNEQFF
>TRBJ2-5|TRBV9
CASSVETGGGETQYF
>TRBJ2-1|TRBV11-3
CASSSLVDEQFF
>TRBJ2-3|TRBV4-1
CASSHLGLAALIRADTQYF
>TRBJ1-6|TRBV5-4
CASSLDRANSPLHF
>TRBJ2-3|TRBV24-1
CATSEGQGRADTQYF
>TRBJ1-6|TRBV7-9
CASSLASPDNSPLHF
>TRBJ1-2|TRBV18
CASSPGQKNYGYTF
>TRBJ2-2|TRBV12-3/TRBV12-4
CASSLRAGELFF
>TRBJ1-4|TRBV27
CASVHVANEKLFF
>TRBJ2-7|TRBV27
CASRGAPRYEQYF
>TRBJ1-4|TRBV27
CASSLNEGEGLGKLFF
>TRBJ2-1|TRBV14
CASARTPQSYNEQFF
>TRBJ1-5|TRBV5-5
CASSYVQYDNQPQHF
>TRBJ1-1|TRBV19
CASSLDPPGLRNTEAFF
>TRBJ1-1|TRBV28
CASSSPEPIPFEGTEAFF
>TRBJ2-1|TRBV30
CAWSDRYNEQFF
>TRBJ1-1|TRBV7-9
CASSLAQVGAFF
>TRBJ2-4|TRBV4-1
CASSQPGERVVRIQYF
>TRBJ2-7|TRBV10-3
CAIRASSGGGSYEQYF
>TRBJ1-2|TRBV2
CASTATGWNGYTF
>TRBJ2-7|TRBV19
CASSIDRFKAYEQYF
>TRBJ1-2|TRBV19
CASSMDAGGGYTF
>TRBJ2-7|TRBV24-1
CATIPGQLSYEQYF
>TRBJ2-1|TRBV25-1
CASGGLAGANEQFF
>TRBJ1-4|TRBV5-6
CASRRTPATNEKLFF
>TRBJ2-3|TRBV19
CATGGTDASNTQYF
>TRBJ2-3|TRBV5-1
CASSLALRLADTQYF
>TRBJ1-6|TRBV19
CASSLRGSYNSPLHF
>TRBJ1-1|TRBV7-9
CASSSLDRGSTEAFF
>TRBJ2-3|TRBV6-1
CASGRGPQYF
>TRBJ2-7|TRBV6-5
CASSYGGALNSYEQYF
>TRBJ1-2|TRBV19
CASSISGLNNYGYTF
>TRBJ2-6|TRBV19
CASNQGQGFSGANVLTF
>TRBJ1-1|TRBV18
CASSRTGGNMNTEAFF
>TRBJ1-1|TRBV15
CATSRERGLGAFF
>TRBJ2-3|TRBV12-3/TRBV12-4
CASSLLDTDTQYF
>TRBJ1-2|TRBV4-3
CASSQDRAYGYTF
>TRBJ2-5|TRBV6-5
CASSLRGFETQYF